This entry lists 22 T cell receptor beta chains sequenced from one sample in a study of blood T cell repertoires in COVID-19 (dated by TCRdb to the early 2020s). Library preparation used the immunoSEQ multiplex PCR assay. Here the immuneACCESS table is served through TCRdb, limited to in-frame sequences with V and J called. Missing clones are a known gap in these copies; in checked studies unresolved V genes cover under half, and the rest lacks a known reason. Within this sample are about 260,000 clones, with 75% to 90% of them counted one time only. The ten largest clones take up roughly 10% of the sample. What was sequenced was peripheral blood. These receptors were taken from a woman in her seventies with COVID-19, enrolled during active disease.

In this sample, this clone turned up a few times. This chain connects TRBV6-4 to TRBJ2-3; possibly TRBD1 for D (8 bases). V was clipped by 4 bases and J by 2 bases, with 13 bases between them. This CDR3 comprises 15 residues. CDR1 and CDR2 from the germline V gene are MRHNA and SNTAGT. CDR3 region: CASSAGGQDTDTQYF. For the CDR3, the DNA is TGTGCCAGCAGTGCGGGGGGACAGGACACAGATACGCAGTATTTT.

This chain uses TRBV6-5 with TRBJ2-5, with D tentatively TRBD1 (5 bases). Trimming shortened V by 8 bases and J by 4 bases, and 11 bases separated the two germline ends. CDR1 is MNHEY, CDR2 SVGAGI, per germline. This CDR3 is 12 amino acids long. CDR3 nucleotide sequence: TGTGCCAGCTCCTCCCAGGGAGAGACCCAGTACTTC. Residues: CASSSQGETQYF.

DNA for the CDR3: TGTGCCAGCAGCGTAGTGCCGGGAGGGGGCACCGGGGAGCTGTTTTTT. Translation gives CASSVVPGGGTGELFF. V is TRBV9 and J is TRBJ2-2; 8 nucleotides match TRBD2. CDR3 length: 16 residues. With V trimmed by 0 bases and J by 4 bases, 5 bases remained unmatched. The germline gives CDR1 SGDLS, CDR2 YYNGEE.

In this sample, this clone turned up many times. The chain combines TRBV4-2 with TRBJ2-1; 8 bases match TRBD2. CDR3 length equals 15 residues. The junction had 9 bases not matched to a gene; V was cut back by 4 bases and J by 7 bases. CDR1 and CDR2 from the germline V gene are LGHNA and YNFKEQ. The CDR3 DNA sequence: TGTGCCAGCAGCCGAGGAACTAGCGGAACTAATGAGCAGTTCTTC. Amino acid sequence: CASSRGTSGTNEQFF.

This sequence joins TRBV6-5 and TRBJ1-5; D perhaps matches TRBD1 (5 bases). CDR3 length: 15 amino acids. Trimming stripped 6 bases from V and 1 base from J, with 13 bases between. The germline gives CDR1 MNHEY, CDR2 SVGAGI. The CDR3 sequence is CASSETDLSNQPQHF. Here the CDR3 DNA reads TGTGCCAGCAGCGAGACAGATTTAAGCAATCAGCCCCAGCATTTT.

The chain has TRBV9 and TRBJ1-2; 8 bases are a match to TRBD1. V lost 3 bases, J lost 8 bases, and 9 bases stayed unmatched. Looked up from germline, CDR1 is SGDLS and CDR2 is YYNGEE. CDR3 size: 14 residues. CDR3 sequence (DNA): TGTGCCAGCAGCGCCAATCAGGGGGCGGGCGGCTACACCTTC. It yields the protein CASSANQGAGGYTF.

The genes are TRBV14 and TRBJ1-3; no clear D gene. The CDR3 sequence is 12 residues long. Per germline, CDR1 SGHDN and CDR2 FVKESK. Between the trimmed V and J ends, which lost 8 bases and 8 bases, there was a span of 13 bases. This CDR3 reads CASGTSGYTIYF. The CDR3 DNA reads TGTGCCAGCGGAACGTCCGGGTACACCATATATTTT. Variable domain in full (rest from reference TRBV14 and TRBJ1-3): EAGVTQFPSHSVIEKGQTVTLRCDPISGHDNLYWYRRVMGKEIKFLLHFVKESKQDESGMPNNRFLAERTGGTYSTLKVQPAELEDSGVYFCASGTSGYTIYFGEGSWLTVV.

The chain couples TRBV28 to TRBJ1-2, with 10 bases aligning to TRBD1. The CDR3 sequence is 17 residues long. Losses at the gene ends were 6 bases for V and 4 bases for J; bases not matched to a gene: 14. CDR1 is MDHEN and CDR2 is SYDVKM in the germline V gene. Here the CDR3 DNA reads TGTGCCAGCAGGTCCGGGACAGGGGCTTGGCATTCCTATGGCTACACCTTC. It is translated as CASRSGTGAWHSYGYTF.

The V call is TRBV28, the J call TRBJ1-2; 7 bases match TRBD1. V lost 4 bases, J lost 4 bases, and 3 bases stayed unmatched. The CDR3 has 13 residues. Germline CDR1 MDHEN, CDR2 SYDVKM. The CDR3 here is CASSSTGFYGYTF. The CDR3 DNA reads TGTGCCAGCAGTTCGACAGGGTTCTATGGCTACACCTTC.

This chain joins TRBV6-4 and TRBJ2-1; D gene uncertain. Trimming took off 0 bases at V and 1 base at J, with 10 bases between the two ends. Germline loops: CDR1 MRHNA, CDR2 SNTAGT. CDR3 length equals 16 residues. CDR3 protein: CASSDSARRSYNEQFF. As DNA, the CDR3 is TGTGCCAGCAGTGACTCGGCTCGTCGATCCTACAATGAGCAGTTCTTC.

This clone was picked up a small number of times. The chain employs TRBV28 and TRBJ2-7, with 10 bases aligning to TRBD1. The V gene end was trimmed by 6 bases and the J gene end by 4 bases; junction bases not matched to a gene: 9. The CDR3 contains 15 residues. The germline gives CDR1 MDHEN, CDR2 SYDVKM. In nucleotides, the CDR3 is TGTGCCAGCAGACAACCTGGGACAGGGGTGTACGAGCAGTACTTC. Translating it yields CASRQPGTGVYEQYF.

The V call is TRBV29-1, the J call TRBJ2-1, with 11 bases aligning to TRBD2. The CDR3 totals 13 residues. Germline V gene data show CDR1 as SQVTM and CDR2 as ANQGSEA. V shed 3 bases, J shed 7 bases, and the junction held 2 bases outside the gene matches. The CDR3 DNA sequence: TGCAGCGTTGATAGACTAGCGGGGAATGAGCAGTTCTTC. It encodes CSVDRLAGNEQFF.

The chain combines TRBV5-1 with TRBJ2-7, with a tentative D call TRBD2 (7 bases). V lost 4 bases, J lost 5 bases, and 19 bases lay in between. Germline V gives CDR1 SGHRS, CDR2 YFSETQ. The CDR3 has 15 amino acids. This CDR3 is CASSLDGGRFNEQYF. CDR3 nucleotide sequence: TGCGCCAGCAGCCTCGACGGGGGGCGCTTCAACGAGCAGTACTTC.

The gene calls are TRBV7-8 and TRBJ1-5, with D unclear. The ends were cut back, 1 base at V and 5 bases at J, with 9 bases in the middle. Germline values: CDR1 SGHVS, CDR2 FQNEAQ. This CDR3 spans 14 amino acids. The CDR3 is CASSLGGGHQPQHF. The CDR3 region has the DNA TGTGCCAGCAGCTTAGGAGGAGGGCATCAGCCCCAGCATTTT. The full variable domain, rest sourced from reference TRBV7-8 and TRBJ1-5, is GAGVSQSPRYKVAKRGQDVALRCDPISGHVSLFWYQQALGQGPEFLTYFQNEAQLDKSGLPSDRFFAERPEGSVSTLKIQRTQQEDSAVYLCASSLGGGHQPQHFGDGTRLSIL.

The V call is TRBV28, the J call TRBJ1-5; TRBD1 might be the D (5 bases). Germline lookup yields CDR1 MDHEN and CDR2 SYDVKM. V was cut by 8 bases and J by 7 bases, with 21 bases left in between. CDR3 length: 15 residues. CDR3 sequence (DNA): TGTGCCAGCCAAAATGGACGGGGGGGGAACCAGCCCCAGCATTTT. Its translation: CASQNGRGGNQPQHF.

This chain uses TRBV6-5 with TRBJ1-1; 7 bases map to TRBD1. In germline, CDR1 is MNHEY, CDR2 SVGAGI. With V trimmed by 6 bases and J by 4 bases, 5 bases remained unmatched. The CDR3 is 13 residues long. The CDR3 nucleotides are TGTGCCAGCAGACGATCAGGGGGCACTGAAGCTTTCTTT. As protein: CASRRSGGTEAFF.

CDR3 in amino acids: CASSLRGNGYTF. The CDR3 DNA reads as TGTGCCAGCAGCTTGCGAGGAAATGGCTACACCTTC. V and J are TRBV5-4 and TRBJ1-2; D uncertain. CDR3 length: 12 residues. Trimming pared 1 base from V and 6 bases from J, leaving 7 bases between. Germline CDR1 reads SGHNT; CDR2 reads YYREEE (reference sequence).

This chain uses TRBV3-1 (or the pseudogene TRBV3-2) with TRBJ1-4; D unresolved. This CDR3 contains 15 residues. Germline V lookup: CDR1 LGHDT, CDR2 YNNKEL (reference sequence). The germline V and J ends were trimmed by 1 base and 6 bases, with 12 bases remaining between them. The CDR3 reads CASSQGGRVDEKLFF. CDR3 sequence (DNA): TGTGCCAGCAGCCAAGGAGGGAGGGTCGATGAAAAACTGTTTTTT.

The V and J genes are TRBV23-1 and TRBJ2-2; possibly TRBD2 for D (5 bases). TRBV23-1 is noted as an ORF with a role that remains uncertain. V was trimmed by 6 bases and J by 2 bases, leaving 16 bases between them. The CDR3 consists of 16 residues. The CDR3 spells CASSLRRASNTGELFF. CDR3 bases: TGCGCCAGCAGCCTCCGGCGGGCGAGCAACACCGGGGAGCTGTTTTTT.

V gene TRBV19 combines with J gene TRBJ2-5, with D tentatively TRBD1 (6 bases). Trimming removed 3 bases from V and 3 bases from J, with 11 bases in between. This CDR3 comprises 14 residues. In germline, CDR1 is LNHDA, CDR2 SQIVND (reference sequence). The CDR3 DNA sequence: TGTGCCAGTAGTATTGACAGGCGGGAAGAGACCCAGTACTTC. This sequence encodes CASSIDRREETQYF.

V is TRBV7-3 and J is TRBJ1-3, with D unresolved. Trimming took 5 bases from V and 13 from J, leaving 6 bases between them. CDR3 length equals 9 residues. The V gene's germline CDR1 is SGHTA and CDR2 FQGTGA. CDR3 in DNA: TGTGCCAGCAGCAATCAAATATATTTT. Amino acids: CASSNQIYF.

The chain joins TRBV6-6 to TRBJ2-7, with 7 bases that match TRBD1. The CDR3 has 12 amino acids. Trimming at V came to 7 bases and at J to 10 bases, leaving 10 bases not matched to a gene. In germline, CDR1 is MNHNY, CDR2 SVGAGI (reference sequence). CDR3 sequence reads: CASKIGTEGQYF. The CDR3, as DNA: TGTGCCAGCAAAATCGGGACAGAAGGACAGTACTTC.